This TCR beta chain was identified during a study of T cell repertoires in cytomegalovirus infection. In the study overall: Selection of CMV epitopes for the study included recently identified HLA-C-restricted and well-studied HLA-B-restricted ones. The study's findings and limits: Cumulated frequencies of public TCR beta families served to identify carriers of CMV plus the relevant HLA.

The CDR3 loop spans 12 amino acids. Trimming cost V 6 bases and J 8 bases, with 10 bases left between them. A single record per CDR3 protein comes from TCRdb applying MiXCR to the reads. Counted here are 300,000 to 400,000 distinct CDR3 sequences, about 28% occurring once; the ten biggest clones make up 20%. On this clonotype itself: The target antigen is unknown.

The starting material was cultured PBMCs, obtained from culture after CMV antigen stimulation. This sequence was found in a human donor in good health (CMV status not recorded). Some clones in this sample may be carry-over from other donors' samples. The chain employs TRBV12-3 or TRBV12-4 and TRBJ2-2; a weak D match, TRBD2 (6 bases). CDR3 loop: CASRLAGGELFF. CDR3 in DNA: TGTGCCAGCAGACTAGCAGGAGGGGAGCTGTTTTTT.